This T cell receptor beta chain was identified during a study of T cell changes during pregnancy in multiple sclerosis. Germline V gives CDR1 SGHNT, CDR2 YENEEA. This CDR3 has 15 amino acids. V was pared by 4 bases and J by 2 bases, with 15 bases between. Produced via immunoSEQ multiplex PCR; TCRdb's table is partial and in-frame only. The table includes around 110,000 clones, roughly 92% detected once. Sequenced here: peripheral blood, sampled in the third trimester of pregnancy. The sequence was collected from a female donor in good health, enrolled as a control in a pregnancy study. The V call is TRBV11-3, the J call TRBJ2-7; D is undetermined. The CDR3 here is CASSSPQAPTYEQYF. The DNA for the CDR3 is TGTGCCAGCAGCTCCCCCCAGGCGCCCACCTACGAGCAGTACTTC.